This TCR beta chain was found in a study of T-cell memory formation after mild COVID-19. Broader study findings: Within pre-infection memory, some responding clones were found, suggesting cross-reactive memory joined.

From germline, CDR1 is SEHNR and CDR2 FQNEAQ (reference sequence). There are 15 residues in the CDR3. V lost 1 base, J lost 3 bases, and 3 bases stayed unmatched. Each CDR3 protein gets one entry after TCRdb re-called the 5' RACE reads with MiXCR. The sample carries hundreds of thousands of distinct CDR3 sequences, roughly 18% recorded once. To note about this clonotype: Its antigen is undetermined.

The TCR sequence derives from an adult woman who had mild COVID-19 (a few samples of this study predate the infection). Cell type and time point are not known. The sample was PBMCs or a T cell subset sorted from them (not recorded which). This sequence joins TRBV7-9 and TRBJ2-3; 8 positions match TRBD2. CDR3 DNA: TGTGCCAGCAGCTTAGGGGCGGGAGGAACAGATACGCAGTATTTT. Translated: CASSLGAGGTDTQYF.